Below are 18 T cell receptor beta chains sequenced from a single sample in a study of CD8+ T cells in alopecia areata. After isolation, RNA underwent reverse transcription to generate cDNA as the sequencing template. The assay was immunoSEQ multiplex PCR, and TCRdb's table has in-frame clones only and misses some. The data contain about 56,000 clones, 96% of them singletons. The sequencing here drew on CD8+ T cells sorted from blood, taken at week 0. Every receptor here comes from a human donor with alopecia areata.

The rearrangement uses TRBV14 and TRBJ1-3; weak D call: TRBD1 (6 bases). This CDR3 spans 18 amino acids. V was shortened by 0 bases and J by 3 bases, with 18 bases between the two germline ends. CDR1 and CDR2 from the germline V gene are SGHDN and FVKESK. CDR3 nucleotides: TGTGCCAGCAGCCAAGACCGGCAGGGGCTGTTATTTGGAAACACCATATATTTT. It codes for CASSQDRQGLLFGNTIYF.

V gene TRBV9 combines with J gene TRBJ2-7; TRBD2 agrees at 7 bases. The CDR3 length is 16 residues. The germline CDR1 and CDR2 sequences are SGDLS and YYNGEE. With 0 bases clipped from V and 3 bases from J, the junction kept 9 bases outside the gene matches. CDR3 in DNA: TGTGCCAGCAGCGTAGGGGAGGGACGGTTAGACTACGAGCAGTACTTC. As protein: CASSVGEGRLDYEQYF.

This clone was observed a single time. This rearrangement joins TRBV7-9 to TRBJ2-5; D gene unclear. There are 18 residues in the CDR3. The germline gives CDR1 SEHNR, CDR2 FQNEAQ (reference sequence). Between the trimmed V and J ends, which lost 1 base and 5 bases, there was a span of 23 bases. The CDR3 is CASSLGPSFPGRPETQYF. The CDR3 DNA reads as TGTGCCAGCAGCTTAGGGCCCTCCTTCCCCGGACGGCCGGAGACCCAGTACTTC.

The rearrangement joins TRBV19 to TRBJ2-3, with 11 nucleotides matching TRBD2. The CDR3 runs 17 residues. The J segment lost 0 bases and the V segment lost 5 bases, leaving 7 bases of the junction unmatched. In germline, CDR1 is LNHDA, CDR2 SQIVND (reference sequence). CDR3: CASSSPTSGASTDTQYF. Written as DNA, the CDR3 is TGTGCCAGTAGTTCTCCGACTAGCGGGGCTAGCACAGATACGCAGTATTTT.

This clone was detected only a few times. The V call is TRBV7-8, the J call TRBJ1-2; perhaps TRBD1 as D (5 bases). CDR3 length: 13 amino acids. Per germline, CDR1 SGHVS and CDR2 FQNEAQ. The V and J ends lost 3 bases and 4 bases respectively, with 9 bases between them. CDR3 DNA sequence: TGTGCCAGCAGCTTCAGGGCCTTCTATGGCTACACCTTC. Translated: CASSFRAFYGYTF.

Comments on this clone: The same CDR3 is also encoded by other DNA sequences in this sample. This sequence joins TRBV6-5 and TRBJ1-1; possibly TRBD1 for D (5 bases). Germline assignment: CDR1 MNHEY and CDR2 SVGAGI. The CDR3 consists of 14 residues. V shed 6 bases and J shed 2 bases, with 13 bases lying between them. The CDR3 is CASSWGTVNTEAFF. The CDR3 DNA is TGTGCCAGCAGCTGGGGGACGGTCAACACTGAAGCTTTCTTT.

Written as DNA, the CDR3 is TGTGCCAGCAGCTTTACGGACAGGGAGACTGAAGCTTTCTTT. Translated, it gives CASSFTDRETEAFF. The V gene is TRBV13, the J gene TRBJ1-1, with TRBD1 matching over 8 bases. Germline trimming cut 3 bases from V and 5 bases from J; bases unmatched to any gene: 5. This CDR3 contains 14 residues. Per the germline V gene, CDR1 is PRHDT and CDR2 is FYEKMQ (reference sequence).

The CDR3 nucleotides are TGTGCCAGCAGTGAAGCGCAATGGAGGGCATCTAATGAAAAACTGTTTTTT. As protein: CASSEAQWRASNEKLFF. The V gene is TRBV6-1, the J gene TRBJ1-4; D gene uncertain. Germline values: CDR1 MNHNS, CDR2 SASEGT. Trimming removed 0 bases from V and 3 bases from J, with 14 bases in between. The CDR3 covers 17 residues.

This clone has just one count. The chain employs TRBV7-2 and TRBJ1-2; 9 bases fit TRBD1. The germline V gene has CDR1 SGHTA and CDR2 FQGNSA. J gave up 5 bases and V 5 bases, and 3 bases lay outside the gene matches. The CDR3 runs 13 residues. Here the CDR3 reads CASSLGTGYGYTF. For the CDR3, the DNA is TGTGCCAGCAGCCTTGGGACAGGGTATGGCTACACCTTC.

This chain links TRBV6-5 with TRBJ2-2; D ambiguous. CDR1 is MNHEY and CDR2 is SVGAGI in the germline V gene. V lost 2 bases and J 6 bases, leaving 7 bases between the germline ends. This CDR3 spans 13 amino acids. The CDR3 sequence is CASSYQVSGELFF. The CDR3 DNA sequence: TGTGCCAGCAGTTACCAGGTCTCCGGGGAGCTGTTTTTT.

This sequence joins TRBV5-1 and TRBJ1-4, with D possibly matching TRBD1 (6 bases). Germline V CDR1 and CDR2: SGHRS, YFSETQ. The CDR3 length is 15 residues. Trimming left V 0 bases short and J 6 bases short, with 12 bases between. DNA for the CDR3: TGCGCCAGCAGCTTGGCGGACAGCGGTGATGAAAAACTGTTTTTT. It encodes CASSLADSGDEKLFF.

The V call is TRBV7-9, the J call TRBJ2-7; D gene unclear. Germline CDR1 and CDR2: SEHNR and FQNEAQ (reference sequence). The V end was cut by 1 base, the J end by 3 bases, with 1 base between. The CDR3 covers 11 residues. CDR3 region: CASSLDYEQYF. The DNA for the CDR3 is TGTGCCAGCAGCTTAGACTACGAGCAGTACTTC. The full variable domain, in which reference TRBV7-9 and TRBJ2-7 provide the parts outside the CDR3, is DTGVSQNPRHKITKRGQNVTFRCDPISEHNRLYWYRQTLGQGPEFLTYFQNEAQLEKSRLLSDRFSAERPKGSFSTLEIQRTEQGDSAMYLCASSLDYEQYFGPGTRLTVT.

This chain links TRBV29-1 with TRBJ2-7, with 15 bases matching TRBD2. J was trimmed by 4 bases and V by 2 bases; bases with no gene match: 9. Germline assignment: CDR1 SQVTM and CDR2 ANQGSEA. CDR3 length: 17 amino acids. The CDR3 nucleotides read TGCAGCGTTGAATTCGGGACTAGCGGGGGGATCGATTACGAGCAGTACTTC. Its protein is CSVEFGTSGGIDYEQYF.

This chain uses TRBV6-5 with TRBJ2-7, with D possibly TRBD1 on 6 matching bases. There are 11 residues in the CDR3. V shed 9 bases and J shed 6 bases, with 12 bases lying between them. Germline CDR1 reads MNHEY; CDR2 reads SVGAGI. CDR3 loop: CASSTGLEQYF. Here the CDR3 DNA reads TGTGCCAGTTCAACAGGGCTCGAGCAGTACTTC.

This CDR3 reads CASSFANNYEQYF. The DNA for the CDR3 is TGCGCCAGCAGCTTCGCAAATAACTACGAGCAGTACTTC. This rearrangement joins TRBV5-1 to TRBJ2-7, with D hard to call. This CDR3 has 13 amino acids. The V and J ends lost 2 bases and 3 bases respectively, with 9 bases between them. Germline V gene data show CDR1 as SGHRS and CDR2 as YFSETQ.

The chain is built from TRBV7-9 and TRBJ2-1, with TRBD1 as a possible D gene (5 bases). The CDR3 sequence is 14 residues long. Germline loops: CDR1 SEHNR, CDR2 FQNEAQ (reference sequence). The V end was cut by 5 bases, the J end by 3 bases, with 11 bases between. The CDR3 here is CASSLNTGYNEQFF. The CDR3 DNA reads TGTGCCAGCAGCCTTAACACAGGCTACAATGAGCAGTTCTTC.

The chain joins TRBV4-1 to TRBJ2-7; 8 nucleotides agree with TRBD2. CDR3 length: 15 residues. Germline V gene sequence: CDR1 MGHRA, CDR2 YSYEKL. V shed 1 base, J shed 2 bases, and the junction held 4 bases outside the gene matches. The CDR3 loop is CASSQVSGLAYEQYF. CDR3 nucleotide sequence: TGCGCCAGCAGCCAAGTTTCGGGACTAGCCTACGAGCAGTACTTC.

The rearrangement links TRBV5-1 to TRBJ2-1, with D unclear. This CDR3 contains 16 residues. V lost 3 bases and J 1 base, leaving 14 bases between the germline ends. Germline V gene lookup returns CDR1 SGHRS and CDR2 YFSETQ. CDR3 in amino acids: CASSSPDHLSYNEQFF. The CDR3 DNA sequence: TGCGCCAGCAGCTCCCCCGACCATCTGTCCTACAATGAGCAGTTCTTC.